Described below is a single TCR beta chain sequence and its context. The data belong to a study of T cell changes during pregnancy in multiple sclerosis. Trimming cost V 3 bases and J 0 bases, with 8 bases left between them. The CDR3 is 14 residues long. Germline values: CDR1 SEHNR, CDR2 FQNEAQ (reference sequence). Profiled with immunoSEQ multiplex PCR; TCRdb holds only in-frame clones, not every one. The sample consists of roughly 40,000 clones, about 88% of them appearing once. This specimen was CD8+ T cells from peripheral blood mononuclear cells, taken in the first trimester of pregnancy. This TCR came from a female donor with multiple sclerosis, enrolled in a pregnancy study. V gene TRBV7-9 combines with J gene TRBJ1-1; a possible D gene is TRBD1 (5 bases). DNA of the CDR3: TGTGCCAGCAGCTTGGGGGGAGTGAACACTGAAGCTTTCTTT. Translation gives CASSLGGVNTEAFF.